This TCR beta chain emerged from a study of blood T cell repertoires in COVID-19. Looking at the study overall: PBMCs, B-cell-depleted T cells, or T cells provided the cDNA or gDNA that made up the material.

The CDR3 has 14 residues. CDR1 and CDR2 from the germline V gene are KGHSH and LQKENI. V lost 3 bases to trimming and J lost 5 bases, with 13 bases between them. Generated by immunoSEQ multiplex PCR, the TCRdb table keeps only in-frame clones and is missing some. The sample lists about 150,000 clones; around 78% were seen once. The chain uses TRBV18 and TRBJ1-1, with D possibly TRBD1 on 6 matching bases. The sample was peripheral blood. The receptor was isolated from a man at least 80 years old with acute or convalescent COVID-19. For the CDR3, the DNA is TGTGCCAGCTCACCGCGGGGGCTCAGTACTGAAGCTTTCTTT. As protein: CASSPRGLSTEAFF.